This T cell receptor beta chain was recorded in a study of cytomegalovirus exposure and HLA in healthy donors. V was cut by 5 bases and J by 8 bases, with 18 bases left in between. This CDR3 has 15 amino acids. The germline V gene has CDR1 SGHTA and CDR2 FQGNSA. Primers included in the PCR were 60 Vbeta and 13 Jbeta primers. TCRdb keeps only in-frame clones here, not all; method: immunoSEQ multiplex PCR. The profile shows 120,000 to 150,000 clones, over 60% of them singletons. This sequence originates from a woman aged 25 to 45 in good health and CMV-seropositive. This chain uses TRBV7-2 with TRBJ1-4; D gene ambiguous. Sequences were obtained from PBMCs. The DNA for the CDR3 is TGTGCCAGCAGCCGTGTTCCTTTCGGCGGGGAAAAACTGTTTTTT. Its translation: CASSRVPFGGEKLFF.